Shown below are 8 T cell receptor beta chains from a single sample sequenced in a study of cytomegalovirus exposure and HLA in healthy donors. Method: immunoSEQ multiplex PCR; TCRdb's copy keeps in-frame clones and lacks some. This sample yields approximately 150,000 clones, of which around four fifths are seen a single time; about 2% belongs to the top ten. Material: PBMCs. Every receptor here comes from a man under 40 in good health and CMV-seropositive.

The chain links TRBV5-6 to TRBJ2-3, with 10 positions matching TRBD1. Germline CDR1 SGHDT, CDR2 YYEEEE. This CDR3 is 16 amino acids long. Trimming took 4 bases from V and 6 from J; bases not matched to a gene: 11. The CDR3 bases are TGTGCCAGCAGCAAACCGGGACAGGGGCCTCGGGATACGCAGTATTTT. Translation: CASSKPGQGPRDTQYF.

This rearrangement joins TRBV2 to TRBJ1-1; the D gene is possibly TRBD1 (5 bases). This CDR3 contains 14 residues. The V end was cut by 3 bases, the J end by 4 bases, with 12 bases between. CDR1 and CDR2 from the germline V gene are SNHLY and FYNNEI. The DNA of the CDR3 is TGTGCCAGCAGTGACGACAGTGGGGTCACTGAAGCTTTCTTT. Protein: CASSDDSGVTEAFF.

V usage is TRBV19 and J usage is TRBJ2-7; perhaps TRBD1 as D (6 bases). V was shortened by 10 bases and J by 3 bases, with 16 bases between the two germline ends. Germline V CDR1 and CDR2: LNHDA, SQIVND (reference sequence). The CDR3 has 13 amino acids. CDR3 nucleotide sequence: TGTGCCACTACCTCCGGGACATACTACGAGCAGTACTTC. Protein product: CATTSGTYYEQYF. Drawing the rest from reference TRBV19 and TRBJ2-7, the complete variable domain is DGGITQSPKYLFRKEGQNVTLSCEQNLNHDAMYWYRQDPGQGLRLIYYSQIVNDFQKGDIAEGYSVSREKKESFPLTVTSAQKNPTAFYLCATTSGTYYEQYFGPGTRLTVT.

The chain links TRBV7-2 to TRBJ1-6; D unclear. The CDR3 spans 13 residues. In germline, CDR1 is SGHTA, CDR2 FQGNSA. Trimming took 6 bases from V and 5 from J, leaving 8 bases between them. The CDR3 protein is CASRADNNSPLHF. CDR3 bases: TGTGCCAGCAGAGCGGATAATAATTCACCCCTCCACTTT.

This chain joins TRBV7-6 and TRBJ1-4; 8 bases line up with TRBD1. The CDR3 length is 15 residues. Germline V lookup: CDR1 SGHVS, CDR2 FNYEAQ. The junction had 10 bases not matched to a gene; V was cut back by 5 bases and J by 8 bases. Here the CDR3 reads CASSPQGAGYEKLFF. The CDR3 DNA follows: TGTGCCAGCAGCCCTCAGGGGGCGGGTTACGAAAAACTGTTTTTT.

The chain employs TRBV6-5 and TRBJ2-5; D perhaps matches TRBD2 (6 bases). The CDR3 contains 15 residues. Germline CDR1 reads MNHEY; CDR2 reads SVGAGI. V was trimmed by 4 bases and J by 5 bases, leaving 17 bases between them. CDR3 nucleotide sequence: TGTGCCAGCAGTTCACAGGTGTGGGGGAGGGAGACCCAGTACTTC. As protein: CASSSQVWGRETQYF.

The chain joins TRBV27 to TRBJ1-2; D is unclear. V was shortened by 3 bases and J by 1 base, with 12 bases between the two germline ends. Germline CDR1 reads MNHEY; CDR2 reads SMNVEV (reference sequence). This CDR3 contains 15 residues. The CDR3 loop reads CASSFRTELNYGYTF. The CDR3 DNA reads TGTGCCAGCAGTTTCCGCACCGAACTTAACTATGGCTACACCTTC.

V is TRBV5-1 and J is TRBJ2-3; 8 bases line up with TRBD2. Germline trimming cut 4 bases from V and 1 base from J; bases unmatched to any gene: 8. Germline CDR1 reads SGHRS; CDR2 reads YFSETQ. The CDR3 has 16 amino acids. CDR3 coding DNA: TGCGCCAGCAGCGCTGCGGGGGGCCTGGGCACAGATACGCAGTATTTT. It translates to CASSAAGGLGTDTQYF.